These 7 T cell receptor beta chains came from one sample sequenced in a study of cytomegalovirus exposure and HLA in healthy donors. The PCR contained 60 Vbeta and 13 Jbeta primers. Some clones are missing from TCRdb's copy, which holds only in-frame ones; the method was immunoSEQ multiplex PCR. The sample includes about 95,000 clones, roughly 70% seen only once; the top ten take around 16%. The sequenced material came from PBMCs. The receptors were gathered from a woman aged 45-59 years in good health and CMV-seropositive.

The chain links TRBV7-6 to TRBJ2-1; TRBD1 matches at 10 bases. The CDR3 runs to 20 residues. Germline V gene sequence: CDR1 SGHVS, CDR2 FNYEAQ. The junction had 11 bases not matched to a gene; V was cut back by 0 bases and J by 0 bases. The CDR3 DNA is TGTGCCAGCAGCTTAGCGCTTAGGGACAGGGGTCAAAGCTCCTACAATGAGCAGTTCTTC. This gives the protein CASSLALRDRGQSSYNEQFF.

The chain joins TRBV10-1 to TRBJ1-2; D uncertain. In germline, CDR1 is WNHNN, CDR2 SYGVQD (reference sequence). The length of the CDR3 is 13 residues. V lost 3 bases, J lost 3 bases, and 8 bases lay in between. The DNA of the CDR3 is TGCGCCAGCAGTGAAGGTACAGACTATGGCTACACCTTC. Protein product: CASSEGTDYGYTF.

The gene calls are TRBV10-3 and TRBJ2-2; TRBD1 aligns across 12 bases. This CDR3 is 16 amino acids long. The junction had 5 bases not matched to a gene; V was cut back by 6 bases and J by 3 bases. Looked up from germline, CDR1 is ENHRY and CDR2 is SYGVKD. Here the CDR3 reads CAIRPGQGAYTGELFF. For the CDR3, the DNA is TGTGCCATCAGACCGGGACAGGGGGCCTACACCGGGGAGCTGTTTTTT.

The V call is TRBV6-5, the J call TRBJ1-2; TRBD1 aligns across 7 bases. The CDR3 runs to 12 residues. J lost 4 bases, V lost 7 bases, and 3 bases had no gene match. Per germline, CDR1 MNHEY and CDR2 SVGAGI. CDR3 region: CASTDRVYGYTF. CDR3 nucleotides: TGTGCCAGCACCGACAGGGTCTATGGCTACACCTTC.

CDR3 nucleotide sequence: TGTGCCAGCAGTAGGCTAGGGGGCTCCTACGAGCAGTACTTC. Its translation: CASSRLGGSYEQYF. The chain carries TRBV25-1 and TRBJ2-7, with a possible D match to TRBD1 (6 bases). V lost 5 bases and J 0 bases, leaving 11 bases between the germline ends. This CDR3 is 14 amino acids long. The V gene's germline CDR1 is MGHDK and CDR2 SYGVNS.

This chain's CDR3 is CASRTGTSGLPGETQYF. The DNA of the CDR3 is TGTGCCAGCAGAACCGGGACTAGCGGGCTACCAGGGGAGACCCAGTACTTC. The chain links TRBV27 to TRBJ2-5; 12 bases are shared with TRBD2. Germline V lookup: CDR1 MNHEY, CDR2 SMNVEV (reference sequence). The J segment lost 5 bases and the V segment lost 6 bases, leaving 13 bases of the junction unmatched. The length of the CDR3 is 17 residues.

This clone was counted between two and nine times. The CDR3 region has the DNA TGCGCCAGCAGCCATAGTAGGGGACACAAGAACACCGGGGAGCTGTTTTTT. Translation: CASSHSRGHKNTGELFF. J is TRBJ2-2 and V is TRBV4-1; maybe TRBD1 (6 bases). This CDR3 has 17 residues. Germline assignment: CDR1 MGHRA and CDR2 YSYEKL. V lost 3 bases and J 1 base, leaving 15 bases between the germline ends.